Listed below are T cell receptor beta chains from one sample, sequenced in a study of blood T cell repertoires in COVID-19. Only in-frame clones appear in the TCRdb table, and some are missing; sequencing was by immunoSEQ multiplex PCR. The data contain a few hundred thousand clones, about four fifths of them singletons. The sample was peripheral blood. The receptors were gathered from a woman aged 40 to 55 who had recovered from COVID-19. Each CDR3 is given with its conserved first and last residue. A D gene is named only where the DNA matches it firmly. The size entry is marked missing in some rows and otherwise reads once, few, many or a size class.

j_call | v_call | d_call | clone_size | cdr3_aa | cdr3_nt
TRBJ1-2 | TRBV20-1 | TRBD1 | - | CSASLFRQGFFGYTF | TGCAGTGCTAGTCTTTTCAGACAGGGATTTTTTGGCTACACCTTC
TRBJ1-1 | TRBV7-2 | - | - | CASSLFTHVGTEAFF | TGTGCCAGCAGCTTATTTACCCACGTCGGGACTGAAGCTTTCTTT
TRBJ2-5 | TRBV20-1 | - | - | CSAAQETQYF | TGCAGTGCAGCCCAAGAGACCCAGTACTTC
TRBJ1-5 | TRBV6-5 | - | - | CASSYSDRNQPQHF | TGTGCCAGCAGTTACTCAGACAGGAATCAGCCCCAGCATTTT
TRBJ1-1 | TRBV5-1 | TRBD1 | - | CASSLGGQGDAEAFF | TGCGCCAGCAGCTTGGGGGGACAGGGGGACGCTGAAGCTTTCTTT
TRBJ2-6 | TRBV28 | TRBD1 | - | CASSPGTAEANVLTF | TGTGCCAGCAGTCCCGGGACAGCTGAGGCCAACGTCCTGACTTTC
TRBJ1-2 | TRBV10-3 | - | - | CAISVEGYYGYTF | TGTGCCATCAGTGTCGAGGGCTACTATGGCTACACCTTC
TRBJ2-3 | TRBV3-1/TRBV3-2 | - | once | CASSQGASTDTQYF | TGTGCCAGCAGCCAAGGAGCGAGCACAGATACGCAGTATTTT
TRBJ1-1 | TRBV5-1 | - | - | CASSPGVGTEAFF | TGCGCCAGCAGCCCCGGGGTGGGCACTGAAGCTTTCTTT
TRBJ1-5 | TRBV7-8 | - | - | CASSVTWQGNQPQHF | TGTGCCAGCAGCGTCACGTGGCAGGGAAATCAGCCCCAGCATTTT
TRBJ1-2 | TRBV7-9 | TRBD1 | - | CASSPSTGGTNYGYTF | TGTGCCAGCAGCCCGTCGACAGGGGGAACTAACTATGGCTACACCTTC
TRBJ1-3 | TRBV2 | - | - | CASRAPGTPRNTIYF | TGTGCCAGCAGAGCCCCCGGGACACCGCGGAACACCATATATTTT
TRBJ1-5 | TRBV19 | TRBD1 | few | CASSLGQANQPQHF | TGTGCCAGTAGTTTGGGACAGGCTAATCAGCCCCAGCATTTT
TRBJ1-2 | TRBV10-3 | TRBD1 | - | CAIRGQGGDGYTF | TGTGCCATCAGAGGACAGGGCGGAGATGGCTACACCTTC
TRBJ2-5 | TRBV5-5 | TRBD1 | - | CASQGVIETQYF | TGTGCCTCTCAGGGGGTTATAGAGACCCAGTACTTC
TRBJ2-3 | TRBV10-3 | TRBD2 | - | CAISEGLARTDTQYF | TGTGCCATCAGTGAGGGACTAGCGCGCACAGATACGCAGTATTTT
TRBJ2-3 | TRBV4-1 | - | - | CASSQMGSADTQYF | TGCGCCAGCAGCCAAATGGGGAGCGCAGATACGCAGTATTTT
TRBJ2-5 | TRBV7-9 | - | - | CASSSPQTVQETQYF | TGTGCCAGCAGCTCCCCTCAGACAGTCCAAGAGACCCAGTACTTC
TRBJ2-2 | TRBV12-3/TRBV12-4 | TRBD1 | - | CASRSQGTGELFF | TGTGCCAGCAGGTCACAGGGGACCGGGGAGCTGTTTTTT
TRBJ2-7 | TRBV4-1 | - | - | CASSYPGTSGEQYF | TGCGCCAGCAGCTACCCAGGGACTTCGGGCGAGCAGTACTTC
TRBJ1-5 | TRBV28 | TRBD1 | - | CASKDDEGAGQPQHF | TGTGCCAGCAAGGACGACGAGGGGGCTGGTCAGCCCCAGCATTTT
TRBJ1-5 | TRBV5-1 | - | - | CASAPDQGDGQPQHF | TGCGCCAGCGCTCCCGACCAGGGTGATGGTCAGCCCCAGCATTTT
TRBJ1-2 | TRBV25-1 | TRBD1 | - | CASRSTGGNGYTF | TGTGCCAGCAGATCAACAGGGGGTAATGGCTACACCTTC
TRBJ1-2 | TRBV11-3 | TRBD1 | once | CASSRRQGDGYTF | TGTGCCAGCAGCCGGCGACAGGGGGACGGCTACACCTTC
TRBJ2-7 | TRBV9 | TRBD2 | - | CASSAMLAGADEQYF | TGTGCCAGCAGCGCCATGTTAGCGGGGGCCGACGAGCAGTACTTC
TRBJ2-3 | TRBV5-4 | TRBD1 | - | CASSSGQGGTDTQYF | TGTGCCAGCAGCTCGGGACAGGGCGGCACAGATACGCAGTATTTT
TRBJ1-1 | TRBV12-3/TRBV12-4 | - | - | CASSPQENTEAFF | TGTGCCAGCAGTCCCCAGGAGAACACTGAAGCTTTCTTT
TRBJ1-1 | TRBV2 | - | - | CASQRGGGGAFF | TGTGCCAGCCAAAGAGGGGGTGGAGGAGCTTTCTTT
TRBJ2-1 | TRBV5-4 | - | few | CAITPGSSSYNEQFF | TGTGCCATAACGCCAGGGTCAAGCTCCTACAATGAGCAGTTCTTC
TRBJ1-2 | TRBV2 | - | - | CASSPTGTEGYTF | TGTGCCAGCAGTCCCACAGGAACGGAGGGCTACACCTTC
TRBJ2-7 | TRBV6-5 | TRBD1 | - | CASSSGQGTKYF | TGTGCCAGCAGTTCGGGACAGGGGACGAAGTACTTC
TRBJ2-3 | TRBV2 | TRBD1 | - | CASRGYRGSTDTQYF | TGTGCCAGCAGAGGTTACAGGGGAAGCACAGATACGCAGTATTTT
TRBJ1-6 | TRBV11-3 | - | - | CASSLLPPGETYNSPLHF | TGTGCCAGCAGCTTACTGCCTCCAGGGGAGACCTATAATTCACCCCTCCACTTT
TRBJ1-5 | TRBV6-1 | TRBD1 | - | CASSELDRGQPQHF | TGTGCCAGCAGTGAACTGGACAGGGGGCAGCCCCAGCATTTT
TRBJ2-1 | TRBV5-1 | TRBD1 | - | CASSPTRPGGFYNEQFF | TGCGCCAGCAGCCCCACGCGGCCAGGGGGCTTTTACAATGAGCAGTTCTTC
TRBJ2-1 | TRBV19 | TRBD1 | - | CASAVGGRSYNEQFF | TGTGCCAGTGCCGTAGGGGGCAGGAGTTACAATGAGCAGTTCTTC
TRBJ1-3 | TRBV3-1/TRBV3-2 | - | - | CASSQDPATDSGNTIYF | TGTGCCAGCAGCCAAGACCCTGCTACAGACTCTGGAAACACCATATATTTT
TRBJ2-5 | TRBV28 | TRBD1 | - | CASSTPPSDRGRETQYF | TGTGCCAGCAGTACACCCCCCTCGGACAGGGGGCGTGAGACCCAGTACTTC
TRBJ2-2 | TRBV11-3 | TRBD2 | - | CASRKGLASGELFF | TGTGCCAGCAGGAAGGGACTAGCTTCTGGGGAGCTGTTTTTT
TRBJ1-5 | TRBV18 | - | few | CASSPGQSSNQPQHF | TGTGCCAGCTCACCGGGACAATCTAGCAATCAGCCCCAGCATTTT
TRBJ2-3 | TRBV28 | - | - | CASSLGQVAPDTQYF | TGTGCCAGCAGTTTGGGCCAGGTGGCCCCAGATACGCAGTATTTT
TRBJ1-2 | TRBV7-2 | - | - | CASSLIRAGGYTF | TGTGCCAGCAGCTTAATCAGGGCTGGTGGCTACACCTTC